This TCR beta chain was documented in a study of CD8 T cells in Susac syndrome. RNA, at 0.5 to 1 ug, was reverse transcribed with random hexamers. TCRdb re-called the immunoSEQ multiplex PCR reads with MiXCR, one entry per CDR3 protein. The repertoire has around 180,000 distinct CDR3 sequences, approximately 94% of them found once; the top ten carry 0.12%. V lost 1 base and J lost 0, with 8 bases in between. There are 15 residues in the CDR3. In its sample, this clonotype was seen once. The receptor's source is a human donor with Susac syndrome. Material for sequencing was CD4+ T cells from PBMCs. The rearrangement joins TRBV12-3 or TRBV12-4 to TRBJ2-3; D gene uncertain. The CDR3 sequence: CASSLGHPSTDTQYF. In nucleotides, the CDR3 is TGTGCCAGCAGTTTAGGCCACCCTAGCACAGATACGCAGTATTTT.